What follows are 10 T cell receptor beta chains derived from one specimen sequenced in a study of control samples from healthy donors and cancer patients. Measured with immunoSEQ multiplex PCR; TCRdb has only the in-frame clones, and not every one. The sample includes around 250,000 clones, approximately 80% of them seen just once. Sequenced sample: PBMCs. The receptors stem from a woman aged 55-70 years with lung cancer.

CDR3 protein: CASSERANEKLFF. CDR3 in DNA: TGTGCCAGCAGTGAAAGAGCGAATGAAAAACTGTTTTTT. The chain couples TRBV2 to TRBJ1-4; no firm D call. V lost 2 bases and J 5 bases, leaving 6 bases between the germline ends. CDR3 length: 13 residues. From germline, CDR1 is SNHLY and CDR2 FYNNEI.

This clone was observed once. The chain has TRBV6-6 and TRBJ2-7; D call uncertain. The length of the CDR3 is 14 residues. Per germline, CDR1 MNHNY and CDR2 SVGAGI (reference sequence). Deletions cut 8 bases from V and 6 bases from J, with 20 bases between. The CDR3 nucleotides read TGTGCCAGCTCCAAATCTACCTCGGAGACCGAGCAGTACTTC. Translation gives CASSKSTSETEQYF.

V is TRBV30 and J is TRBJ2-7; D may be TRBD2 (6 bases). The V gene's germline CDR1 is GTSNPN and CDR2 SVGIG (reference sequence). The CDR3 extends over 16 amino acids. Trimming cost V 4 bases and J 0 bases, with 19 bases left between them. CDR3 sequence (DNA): TGTGCCTGGACCTCTAAGGCGGGATCCAGCTCCTACGAGCAGTACTTC. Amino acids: CAWTSKAGSSSYEQYF.

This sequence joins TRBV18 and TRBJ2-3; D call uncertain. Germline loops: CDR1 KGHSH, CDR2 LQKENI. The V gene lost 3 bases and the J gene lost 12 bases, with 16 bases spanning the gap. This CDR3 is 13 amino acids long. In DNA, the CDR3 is TGTGCCAGCTCACCCACGGACGGACCCCCCCAGTATTTT. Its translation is CASSPTDGPPQYF. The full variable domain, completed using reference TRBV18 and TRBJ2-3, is NAGVMQNPRHLVRRRGQEARLRCSPMKGHSHVYWYRQLPEEGLKFMVYLQKENIIDESGMPKERFSAEFPKEGPSILRIQQVVRGDSAAYFCASSPTDGPPQYFGPGTRLTVL.

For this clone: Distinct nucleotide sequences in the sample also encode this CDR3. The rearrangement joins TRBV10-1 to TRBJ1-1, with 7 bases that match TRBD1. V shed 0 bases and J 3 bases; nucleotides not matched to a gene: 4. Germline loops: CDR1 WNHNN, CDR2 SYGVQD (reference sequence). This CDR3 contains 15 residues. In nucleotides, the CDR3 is TGCGCCAGCAGTGAGTCGAGGGGGCTAGACACTGAAGCTTTCTTT. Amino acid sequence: CASSESRGLDTEAFF.

The CDR3 sequence: CASRTTDNQPQHF. CDR3 nucleotides: TGTGCCAGCAGGACGACAGACAATCAGCCCCAGCATTTT. This chain uses TRBV6-5 with TRBJ1-5, with TRBD1 as a possible D gene (5 bases). The V gene's germline CDR1 is MNHEY and CDR2 SVGAGI. The germline V and J ends were trimmed by 6 bases and 3 bases, with 9 bases remaining between them. The CDR3 consists of 13 residues.

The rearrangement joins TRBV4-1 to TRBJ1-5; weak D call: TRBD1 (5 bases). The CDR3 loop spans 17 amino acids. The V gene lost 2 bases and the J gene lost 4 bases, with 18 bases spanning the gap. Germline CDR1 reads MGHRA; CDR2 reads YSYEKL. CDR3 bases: TGCGCCAGCAGCCAAACTGTTATCCGGGGACCGAATCAGCCCCAGCATTTT. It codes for CASSQTVIRGPNQPQHF.

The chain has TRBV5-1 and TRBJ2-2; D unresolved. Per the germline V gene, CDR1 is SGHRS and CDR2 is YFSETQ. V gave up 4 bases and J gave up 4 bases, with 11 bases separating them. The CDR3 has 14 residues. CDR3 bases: TGCGCCAGCAGCCCCTACGGCACCACCGGGGAGCTGTTTTTT. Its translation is CASSPYGTTGELFF.

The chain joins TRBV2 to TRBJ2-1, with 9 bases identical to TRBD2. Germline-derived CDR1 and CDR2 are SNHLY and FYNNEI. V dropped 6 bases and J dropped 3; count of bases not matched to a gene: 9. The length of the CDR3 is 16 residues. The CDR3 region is CASSGYGGRVYNEQFF. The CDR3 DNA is TGTGCCAGCAGCGGATATGGCGGGAGGGTCTACAATGAGCAGTTCTTC.

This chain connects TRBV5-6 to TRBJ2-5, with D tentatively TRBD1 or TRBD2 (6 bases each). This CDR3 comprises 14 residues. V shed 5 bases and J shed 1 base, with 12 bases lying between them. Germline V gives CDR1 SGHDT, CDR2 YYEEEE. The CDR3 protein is CASSKGGGQETQYF. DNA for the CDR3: TGTGCCAGCAGTAAAGGAGGGGGCCAAGAGACCCAGTACTTC.